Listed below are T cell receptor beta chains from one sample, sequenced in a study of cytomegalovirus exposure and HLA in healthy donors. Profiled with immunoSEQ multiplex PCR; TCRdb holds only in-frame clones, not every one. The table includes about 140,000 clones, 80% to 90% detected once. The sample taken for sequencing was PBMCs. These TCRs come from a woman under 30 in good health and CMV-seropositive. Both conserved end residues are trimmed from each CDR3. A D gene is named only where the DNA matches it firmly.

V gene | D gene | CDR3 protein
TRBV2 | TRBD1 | ASSVLPLQGARQY
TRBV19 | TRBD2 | ASFGLAAYNEQF
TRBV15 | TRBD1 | ATHRTGDRTEAF
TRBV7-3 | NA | ASSSRQADYGYT
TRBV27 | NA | ASSGTPPSPYNEQF
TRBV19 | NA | ASSIRPGNTQPQH
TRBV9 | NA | ASSGVQGPF
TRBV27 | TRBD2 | ASSLSFRTSAINEQF
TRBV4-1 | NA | ASSQKNGPDTQY
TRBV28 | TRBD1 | ASSQGTVAHGYT
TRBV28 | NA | ASSLTGGYT
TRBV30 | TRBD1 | AWRKAGGNEQF
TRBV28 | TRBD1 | ASSSQSNRGH
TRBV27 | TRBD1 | ASSPFGQGYEQY
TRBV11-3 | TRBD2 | ASSLGGSSYEQY
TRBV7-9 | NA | ASSLDFGRADTQY
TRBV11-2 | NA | ASSLDLVQAENTIY
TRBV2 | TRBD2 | ASGGLAANTGELF
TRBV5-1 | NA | ASSIYVEETQY
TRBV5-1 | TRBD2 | ASSGTSGRSNEQF
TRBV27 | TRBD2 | ASSLGGYPSTDTQY
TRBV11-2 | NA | ASSLVASWDEQF
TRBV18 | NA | ASSPPGRVGYT
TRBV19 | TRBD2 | ASSWRGGTDTQY
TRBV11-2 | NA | ASSLGNREEKLF
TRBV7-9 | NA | ASSAPGTFDTYEQY
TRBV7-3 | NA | ASSVSRESYEQY
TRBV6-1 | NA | ASSEASQVTRAF
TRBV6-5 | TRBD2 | ASSSLSGSRRDTQY
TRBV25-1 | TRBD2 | ASRTSGSNTGELF
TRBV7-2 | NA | ASSSTIYGYT
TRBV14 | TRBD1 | ASSHRQGTMNTEAF
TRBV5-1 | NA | ASRADRFNEKLF
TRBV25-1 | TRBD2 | ATSGSGGSTQY
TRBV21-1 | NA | ASKKEAQRRDFYNEQF